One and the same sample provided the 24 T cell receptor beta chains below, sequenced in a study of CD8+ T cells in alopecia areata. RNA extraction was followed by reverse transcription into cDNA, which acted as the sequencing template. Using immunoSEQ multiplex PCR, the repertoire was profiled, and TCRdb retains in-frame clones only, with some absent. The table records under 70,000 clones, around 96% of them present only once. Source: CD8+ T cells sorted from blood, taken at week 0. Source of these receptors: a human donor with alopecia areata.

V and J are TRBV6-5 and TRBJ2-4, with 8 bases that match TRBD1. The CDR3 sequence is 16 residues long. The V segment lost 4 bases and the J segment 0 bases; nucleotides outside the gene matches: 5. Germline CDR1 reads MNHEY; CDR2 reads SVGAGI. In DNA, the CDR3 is TGTGCCAGCAGTTTTGACAGGGGATCAGCCAAAAACATTCAGTACTTC. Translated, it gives CASSFDRGSAKNIQYF.

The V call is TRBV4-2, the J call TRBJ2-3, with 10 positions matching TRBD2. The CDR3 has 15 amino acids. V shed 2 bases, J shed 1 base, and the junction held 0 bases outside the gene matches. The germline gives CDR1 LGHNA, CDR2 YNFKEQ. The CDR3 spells CASSQLAGGTDTQYF. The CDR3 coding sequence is TGTGCCAGCAGCCAACTAGCGGGGGGCACAGATACGCAGTATTTT.

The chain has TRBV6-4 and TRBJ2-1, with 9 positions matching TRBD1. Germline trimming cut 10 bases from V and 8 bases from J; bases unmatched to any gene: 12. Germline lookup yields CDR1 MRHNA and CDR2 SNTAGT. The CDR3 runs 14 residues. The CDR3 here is CAISPGTGFDEQFF. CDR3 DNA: TGTGCCATCAGCCCCGGGACAGGGTTTGATGAGCAGTTCTTC.

The CDR3 DNA reads as TGTGCCACCTCAAGGGGACAGGGTAGCAATCAGCCCCAGCATTTT. Its protein product is CATSRGQGSNQPQHF. The V gene is TRBV2, the J gene TRBJ1-5; 9 positions match TRBD1. This CDR3 has 15 amino acids. V shed 10 bases, J shed 0 bases, and the junction held 7 bases outside the gene matches. Germline assignment: CDR1 SNHLY and CDR2 FYNNEI.

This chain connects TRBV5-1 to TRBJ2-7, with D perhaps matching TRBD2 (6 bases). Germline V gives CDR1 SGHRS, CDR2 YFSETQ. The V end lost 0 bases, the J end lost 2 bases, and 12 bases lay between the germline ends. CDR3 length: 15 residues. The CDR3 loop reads CASSLVRDSPYEQYF. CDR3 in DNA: TGCGCCAGCAGCTTGGTACGGGACTCACCCTACGAGCAGTACTTC.

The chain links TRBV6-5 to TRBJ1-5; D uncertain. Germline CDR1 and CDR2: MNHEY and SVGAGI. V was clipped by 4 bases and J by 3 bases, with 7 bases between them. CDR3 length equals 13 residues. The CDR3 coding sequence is TGTGCCAGCAGTTTCGGGTCCAATCAGCCCCAGCATTTT. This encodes CASSFGSNQPQHF.

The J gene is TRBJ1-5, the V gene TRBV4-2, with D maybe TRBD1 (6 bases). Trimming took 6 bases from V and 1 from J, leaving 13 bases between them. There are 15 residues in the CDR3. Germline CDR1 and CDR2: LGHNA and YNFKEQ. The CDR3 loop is CASSDRTASNQPQHF. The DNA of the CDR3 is TGTGCCAGCAGTGATAGGACAGCCAGCAATCAGCCCCAGCATTTT.

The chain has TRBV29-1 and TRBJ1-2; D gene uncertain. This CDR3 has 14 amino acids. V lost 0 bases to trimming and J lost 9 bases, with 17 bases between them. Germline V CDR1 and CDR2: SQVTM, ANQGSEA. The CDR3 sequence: CSVEDLEAGACYTF. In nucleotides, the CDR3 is TGCAGCGTTGAAGATTTAGAGGCAGGCGCCTGCTACACCTTC.

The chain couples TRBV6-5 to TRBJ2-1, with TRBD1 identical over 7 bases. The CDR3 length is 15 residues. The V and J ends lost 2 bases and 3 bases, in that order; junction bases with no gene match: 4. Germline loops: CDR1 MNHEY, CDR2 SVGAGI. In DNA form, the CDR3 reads TGTGCCAGCAGTTACGGGACAGCAGGCTACAATGAGCAGTTCTTC. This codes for CASSYGTAGYNEQFF.

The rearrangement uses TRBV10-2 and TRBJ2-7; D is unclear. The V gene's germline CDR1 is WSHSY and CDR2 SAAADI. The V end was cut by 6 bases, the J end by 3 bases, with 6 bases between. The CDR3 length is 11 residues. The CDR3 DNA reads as TGCGCCAGCAGCCACAGCTACGAGCAGTACTTC. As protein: CASSHSYEQYF.

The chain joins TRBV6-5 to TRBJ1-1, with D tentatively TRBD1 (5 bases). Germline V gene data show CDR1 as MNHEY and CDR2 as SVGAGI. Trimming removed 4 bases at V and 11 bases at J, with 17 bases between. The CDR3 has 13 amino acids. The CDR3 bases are TGTGCCAGCAGTTCGGGACTCGGATGGCGGGCTTTCTTT. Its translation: CASSSGLGWRAFF.

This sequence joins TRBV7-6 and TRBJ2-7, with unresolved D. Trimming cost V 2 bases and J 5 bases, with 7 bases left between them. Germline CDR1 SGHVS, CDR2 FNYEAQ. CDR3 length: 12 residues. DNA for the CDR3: TGTGCCAGCAGCTTAAACGTCGACGAGCAGTACTTC. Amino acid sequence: CASSLNVDEQYF.

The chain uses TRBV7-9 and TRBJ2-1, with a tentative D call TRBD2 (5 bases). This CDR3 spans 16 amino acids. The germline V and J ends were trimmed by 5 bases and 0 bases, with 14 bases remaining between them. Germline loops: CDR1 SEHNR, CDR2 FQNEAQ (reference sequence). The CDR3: CASSPSSGGSYNEQFF. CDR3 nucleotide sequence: TGTGCCAGCAGCCCCTCCAGCGGCGGCTCCTACAATGAGCAGTTCTTC. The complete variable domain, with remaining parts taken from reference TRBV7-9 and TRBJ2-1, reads DTGVSQNPRHKITKRGQNVTFRCDPISEHNRLYWYRQTLGQGPEFLTYFQNEAQLEKSRLLSDRFSAERPKGSFSTLEIQRTEQGDSAMYLCASSPSSGGSYNEQFFGPGTRLTVL.

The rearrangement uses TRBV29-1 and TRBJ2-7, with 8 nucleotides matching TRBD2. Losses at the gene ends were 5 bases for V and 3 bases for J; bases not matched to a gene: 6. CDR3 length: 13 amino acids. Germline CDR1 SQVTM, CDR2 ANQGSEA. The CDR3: CSVMRGEGYEQYF. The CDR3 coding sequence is TGCAGCGTTATGCGGGGGGAAGGCTACGAGCAGTACTTC.

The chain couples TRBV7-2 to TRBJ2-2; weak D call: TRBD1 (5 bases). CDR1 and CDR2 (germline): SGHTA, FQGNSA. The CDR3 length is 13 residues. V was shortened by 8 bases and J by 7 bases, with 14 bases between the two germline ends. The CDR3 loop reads CASEAGLVGELFF. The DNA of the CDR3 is TGTGCCAGCGAGGCAGGGCTTGTCGGGGAGCTGTTTTTT.

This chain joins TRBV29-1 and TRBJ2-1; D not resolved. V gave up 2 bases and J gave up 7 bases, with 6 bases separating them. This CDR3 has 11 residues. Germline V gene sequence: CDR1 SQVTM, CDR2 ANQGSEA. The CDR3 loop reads CSVEMGNEQFF. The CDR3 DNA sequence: TGCAGCGTTGAAATGGGTAATGAGCAGTTCTTC.

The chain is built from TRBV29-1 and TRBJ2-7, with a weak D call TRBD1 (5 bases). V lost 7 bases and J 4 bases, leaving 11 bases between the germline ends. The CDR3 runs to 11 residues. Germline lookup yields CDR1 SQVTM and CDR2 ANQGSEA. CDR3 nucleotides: TGCAGCGGGATCCAGGGATACGAGCAGTACTTC. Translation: CSGIQGYEQYF.

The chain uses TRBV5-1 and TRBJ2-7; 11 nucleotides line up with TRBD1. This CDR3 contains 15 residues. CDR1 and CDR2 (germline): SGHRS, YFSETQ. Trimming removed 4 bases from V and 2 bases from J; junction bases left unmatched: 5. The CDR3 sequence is CASSQGTGGPYEQYF. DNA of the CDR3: TGCGCCAGCAGCCAGGGGACAGGGGGACCCTACGAGCAGTACTTC. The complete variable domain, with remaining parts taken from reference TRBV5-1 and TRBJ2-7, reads KAGVTQTPRYLIKTRGQQVTLSCSPISGHRSVSWYQQTPGQGLQFLFEYFSETQRNKGNFPGRFSGRQFSNSRSEMNVSTLELGDSALYLCASSQGTGGPYEQYFGPGTRLTVT.

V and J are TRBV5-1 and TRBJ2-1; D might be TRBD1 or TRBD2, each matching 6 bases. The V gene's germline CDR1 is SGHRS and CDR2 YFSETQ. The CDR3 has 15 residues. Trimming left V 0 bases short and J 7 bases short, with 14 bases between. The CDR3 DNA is TGCGCCAGCAGCTTGGGGGGGGCCCCAGGAAATGAGCAGTTCTTC. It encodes CASSLGGAPGNEQFF.

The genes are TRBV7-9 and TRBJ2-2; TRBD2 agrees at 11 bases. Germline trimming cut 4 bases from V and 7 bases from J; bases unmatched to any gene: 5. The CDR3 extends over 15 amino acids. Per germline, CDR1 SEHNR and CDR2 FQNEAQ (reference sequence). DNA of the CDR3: TGTGCCAGCAGCTCACTAGCGGGGGCCGGCGGGGAGCTGTTTTTT. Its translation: CASSSLAGAGGELFF.

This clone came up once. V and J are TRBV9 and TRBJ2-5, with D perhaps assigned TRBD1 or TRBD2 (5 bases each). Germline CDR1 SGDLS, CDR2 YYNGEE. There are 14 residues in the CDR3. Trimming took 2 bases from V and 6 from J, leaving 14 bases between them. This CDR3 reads CASSVSGGSKTQYF. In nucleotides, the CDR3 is TGTGCCAGCAGCGTTTCTGGGGGTAGCAAGACCCAGTACTTC. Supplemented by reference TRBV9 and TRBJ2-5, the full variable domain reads DSGVTQTPKHLITATGQRVTLRCSPRSGDLSVYWYQQSLDQGLQFLIQYYNGEERAKGNILERFSAQQFPDLHSELNLSSLELGDSALYFCASSVSGGSKTQYFGPGTRLLVL.

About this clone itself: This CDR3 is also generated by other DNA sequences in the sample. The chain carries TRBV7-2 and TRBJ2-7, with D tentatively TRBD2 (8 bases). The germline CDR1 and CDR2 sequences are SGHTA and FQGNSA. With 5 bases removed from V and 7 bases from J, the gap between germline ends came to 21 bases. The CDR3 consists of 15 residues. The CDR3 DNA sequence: TGTGCCAGCAGCACTAGCGGTCAAGGGGGCTATGAGCAGTACTTC. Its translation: CASSTSGQGGYEQYF.

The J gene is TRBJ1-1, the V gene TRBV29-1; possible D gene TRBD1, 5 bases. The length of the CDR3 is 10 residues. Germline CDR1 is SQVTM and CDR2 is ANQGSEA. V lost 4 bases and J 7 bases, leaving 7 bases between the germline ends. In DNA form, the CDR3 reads TGCAGCGTTGGGCAGGGTGAAGCTTTCTTT. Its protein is CSVGQGEAFF.

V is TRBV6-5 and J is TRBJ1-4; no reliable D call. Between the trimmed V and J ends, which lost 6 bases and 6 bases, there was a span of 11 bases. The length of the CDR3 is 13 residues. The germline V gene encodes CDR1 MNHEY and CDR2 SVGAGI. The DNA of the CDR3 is TGTGCCAGCAGCCGCCACCGATATGAAAAACTGTTTTTT. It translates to CASSRHRYEKLFF.